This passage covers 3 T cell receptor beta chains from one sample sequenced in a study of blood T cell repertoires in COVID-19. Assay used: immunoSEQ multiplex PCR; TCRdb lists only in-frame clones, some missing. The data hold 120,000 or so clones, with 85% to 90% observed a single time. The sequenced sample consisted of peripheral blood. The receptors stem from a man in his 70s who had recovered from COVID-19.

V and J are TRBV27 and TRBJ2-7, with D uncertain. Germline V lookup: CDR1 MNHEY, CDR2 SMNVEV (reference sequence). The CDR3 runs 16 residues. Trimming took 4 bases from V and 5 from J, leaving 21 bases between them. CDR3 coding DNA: TGTGCCAGCAGTTCTCCCTCGCGACACCCCTGGAACGAGCAGTACTTC. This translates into CASSSPSRHPWNEQYF.

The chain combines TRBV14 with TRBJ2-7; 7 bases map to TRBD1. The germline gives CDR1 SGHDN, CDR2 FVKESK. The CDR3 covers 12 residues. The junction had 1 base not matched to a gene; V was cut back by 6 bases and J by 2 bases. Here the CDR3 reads CASRGTAYEQYF. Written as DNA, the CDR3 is TGTGCCAGCAGGGGGACAGCCTACGAGCAGTACTTC.

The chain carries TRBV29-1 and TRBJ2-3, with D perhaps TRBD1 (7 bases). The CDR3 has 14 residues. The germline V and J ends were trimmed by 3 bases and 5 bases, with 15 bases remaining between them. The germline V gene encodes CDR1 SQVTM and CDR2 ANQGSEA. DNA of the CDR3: TGCAGCGTTGATTTGACAGGGACTTTAGATACGCAGTATTTT. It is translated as CSVDLTGTLDTQYF.